This T cell receptor (beta chain) was sequenced during a study of cytomegalovirus exposure and HLA in healthy donors. Study results and caveats: Researchers reported from a later analysis that most CMV-associated TCR beta chains appeared HLA-restricted.

Notes on this clone: As yet, its antigen is unknown.

PCR involved 60 Vbeta and 13 Jbeta primers. Assay used: immunoSEQ multiplex PCR; TCRdb lists only in-frame clones, some missing. This repertoire shows 120,000 to 150,000 clones, around 80% found once; its top ten account for less than 1.5%. Input material: PBMCs. The receptor's source is a male donor in good health and CMV-seropositive.

CDR3 DNA: TGTGCCAGCAGTTACTCCCCTAATCAGCCCCAGCATTTT. This gives the protein CASSYSPNQPQHF. This sequence joins TRBV6-5 and TRBJ1-5; unclear D gene. V was pared by 0 bases and J by 4 bases, with 4 bases between. This CDR3 comprises 13 residues. CDR1 and CDR2 (germline): MNHEY, SVGAGI.